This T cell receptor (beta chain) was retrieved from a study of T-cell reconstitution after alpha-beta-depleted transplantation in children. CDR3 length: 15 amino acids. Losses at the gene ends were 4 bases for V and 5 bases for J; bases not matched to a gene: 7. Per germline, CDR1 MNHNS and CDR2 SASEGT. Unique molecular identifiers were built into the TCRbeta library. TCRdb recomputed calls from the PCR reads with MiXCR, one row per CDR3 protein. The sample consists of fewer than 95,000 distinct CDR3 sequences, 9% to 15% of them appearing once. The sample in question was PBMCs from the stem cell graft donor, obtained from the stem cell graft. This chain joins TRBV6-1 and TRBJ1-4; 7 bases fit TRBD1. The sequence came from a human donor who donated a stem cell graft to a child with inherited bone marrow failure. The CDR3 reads CASSGPGQPNEKLFF. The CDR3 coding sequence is TGTGCCAGCAGTGGCCCGGGACAGCCGAATGAAAAACTGTTTTTT.